Shown below are 29 T cell receptor beta chains from a single sample sequenced in a study of CD8+CD57+ T cells in acquired aplastic anemia. Template material for TCR beta VDJ and CDR3 profiling consisted of genomic DNA. TCRdb fed the reads into MiXCR, producing one record per CDR3 protein. The repertoire holds 250,000 or so distinct CDR3 sequences, with more than 45% as singletons. By flow cytometry, patients selected for sequencing had shown an expansion of CD8+CD57+ cells. Sequences were obtained from sorted CD4+, CD8+, or CD8+CD57+ T cells (not recorded which) from PBMCs. The receptor set was obtained from a human donor with aplastic anemia.

The V gene is TRBV5-1, the J gene TRBJ1-4, with 7 positions matching TRBD1. Germline CDR1 is SGHRS and CDR2 is YFSETQ. The CDR3 covers 14 residues. The ends lost 4 bases at V and 4 bases at J; junction bases unmatched: 4. This chain's CDR3 is CASSTTGINEKLFF. The CDR3 DNA reads TGCGCCAGCAGCACGACAGGGATTAATGAAAAACTGTTTTTT.

This clonotype was detected many times. This sequence joins TRBV5-1 and TRBJ2-3; 8 nucleotides align to TRBD2. The V gene end was trimmed by 1 base and the J gene end by 0 bases; junction bases not matched to a gene: 4. Germline CDR1 is SGHRS and CDR2 is YFSETQ. The CDR3 is 16 amino acids. The chain's CDR3 is CASSLRASGSTDTQYF. CDR3 sequence (DNA): TGCGCCAGCAGCTTGAGGGCTAGCGGGAGCACAGATACGCAGTATTTT.

This chain connects TRBV7-9 to TRBJ1-1; possibly TRBD1 for D (5 bases). Trimming took 5 bases from V and 5 from J, leaving 15 bases between them. The CDR3 has 14 amino acids. Germline V gene sequence: CDR1 SEHNR, CDR2 FQNEAQ (reference sequence). CDR3 residues: CASSPRGPGTEAFF. CDR3 DNA: TGTGCCAGCAGCCCCCGGGGTCCAGGGACTGAAGCTTTCTTT.

Written as DNA, the CDR3 is TGTGCCAGCAGCTACCCCAACGGATCACCCCTCCACTTT. Its protein product is CASSYPNGSPLHF. The V gene is TRBV7-2, the J gene TRBJ1-6; the D is unclear. Germline CDR1 and CDR2: SGHTA and FQGNSA. This CDR3 is 13 amino acids long. Trimming left V 4 bases short and J 10 bases short, with 11 bases between. The complete variable domain, with remaining parts taken from reference TRBV7-2 and TRBJ1-6, reads GAGVSQSPSNKVTEKGKDVELRCDPISGHTALYWYRQSLGQGLEFLIYFQGNSAPDKSGLPSDRFSAERTGGSVSTLTIQRTQQEDSAVYLCASSYPNGSPLHFGNGTRLTVT.

This chain's CDR3 is CASSPAGTGANYGYTF. As DNA, the CDR3 is TGTGCCAGTAGTCCTGCCGGGACAGGGGCTAACTATGGCTACACCTTC. The chain carries TRBV19 and TRBJ1-2, with 10 bases lining up with TRBD1. Looked up from germline, CDR1 is LNHDA and CDR2 is SQIVND (reference sequence). J was trimmed by 0 bases and V by 5 bases; bases with no gene match: 6. CDR3 length: 16 residues.

This clonotype has just one count. This CDR3 is CASSQAWGENSGANVLTF. For the CDR3, the DNA is TGCGCCAGCAGCCAAGCTTGGGGGGAAAACTCTGGGGCCAACGTCCTGACTTTC. The rearrangement uses TRBV4-1 and TRBJ2-6; maybe TRBD2 (6 bases). Trimming removed 1 base at V and 0 bases at J, with 13 bases between. The CDR3 covers 18 residues. The germline CDR1 and CDR2 sequences are MGHRA and YSYEKL.

On this clonotype: Given a much more abundant clone one base away, this may be a read error. The rearrangement joins TRBV10-3 to TRBJ1-2, with 8 bases aligning to TRBD1. The length of the CDR3 is 17 residues. In germline, CDR1 is ENHRY, CDR2 SYGVKD. Here the CDR3 DNA reads TGTGCCAGCAGTGAATTCAAACTTGGACAGGGAACGGATGGCTCCACCTTC. This codes for CASSEFKLGQGTDGSTF.

Many counts were recorded for this clonotype. The rearrangement uses TRBV7-9 and TRBJ1-3, with D hard to call. The CDR3 covers 16 residues. Per the germline V gene, CDR1 is SEHNR and CDR2 is FQNEAQ (reference sequence). V was trimmed by 8 bases and J by 0 bases, leaving 17 bases between them. The CDR3 protein is CASATTAGRSGNTIYF. The CDR3 nucleotides read TGTGCCAGCGCTACTACGGCTGGGCGCTCTGGAAACACCATATATTTT.

This clonotype was observed many times. The chain uses TRBV6-4 and TRBJ2-2; perhaps TRBD2 as D (6 bases). Trimming stripped 6 bases from V and 3 bases from J, with 11 bases between. The CDR3 runs to 14 residues. CDR1 and CDR2 from the germline V gene are MRHNA and SNTAGT. CDR3 protein: CASSSTGDTGELFF. DNA for the CDR3: TGTGCCAGCAGCTCTACGGGAGACACCGGGGAGCTGTTTTTT.

The chain joins TRBV7-9 to TRBJ1-2; 12 bases fit TRBD1. The CDR3 consists of 15 residues. J lost 6 bases, V lost 3 bases, and 5 bases had no gene match. The V gene's germline CDR1 is SEHNR and CDR2 FQNEAQ (reference sequence). The CDR3 nucleotides read TGTGCCAGCAGCTTGGGACAGGGGGCCTTTGATGGCTACACCTTC. This sequence encodes CASSLGQGAFDGYTF.

This clonotype was recorded at least ten times. The rearrangement uses TRBV9 and TRBJ2-7, with 11 bases identical to TRBD2. This CDR3 contains 18 residues. CDR1 is SGDLS, CDR2 YYNGEE, per germline. The ends lost 0 bases at V and 3 bases at J; junction bases unmatched: 11. The CDR3 sequence is CASSVGRLTSGGIYEQYF. CDR3 DNA sequence: TGTGCCAGCAGCGTAGGCAGACTTACTAGCGGGGGAATCTACGAGCAGTACTTC. The full variable domain, in which reference TRBV9 and TRBJ2-7 provide the parts outside the CDR3, is DSGVTQTPKHLITATGQRVTLRCSPRSGDLSVYWYQQSLDQGLQFLIQYYNGEERAKGNILERFSAQQFPDLHSELNLSSLELGDSALYFCASSVGRLTSGGIYEQYFGPGTRLTVT.

This clonotype was detected only once. The chain employs TRBV15 and TRBJ1-3, with no clear D. Germline CDR1 reads LNHNV; CDR2 reads YYDKDF (reference sequence). CDR3 length equals 17 residues. Trimming removed 4 bases at V and 0 bases at J, with 16 bases between. The CDR3 DNA follows: TGTGCCACCAGCACGGGTAGGGAACCCAACTCTGGAAACACCATATATTTT. It encodes CATSTGREPNSGNTIYF.

The chain carries TRBV2 and TRBJ1-2; D is possibly TRBD1 (5 bases). Trimming removed 1 base from V and 2 bases from J, with 11 bases in between. CDR1 is SNHLY, CDR2 FYNNEI, per germline. This CDR3 region has 15 residues. DNA for the CDR3: TGTGCCAGCAGTGAAGGCAGGGTCCTGAACTATGGCTACACCTTC. It codes for CASSEGRVLNYGYTF.

In its sample, this clonotype was seen many times. The chain uses TRBV9 and TRBJ2-7; 7 bases are a match to TRBD2. Germline CDR1 reads SGDLS; CDR2 reads YYNGEE. The CDR3 covers 14 residues. V was clipped by 3 bases and J by 2 bases; unmatched bases: 5. Here the CDR3 reads CASSASGDTYEQYF. The CDR3 DNA is TGTGCCAGCAGCGCTAGCGGCGACACCTACGAGCAGTACTTC.

This clonotype was seen a handful of times. The chain recombines TRBV12-5 with TRBJ1-4; D perhaps matches TRBD1 (6 bases). Germline CDR1 LGHNT, CDR2 FRNRAP. The CDR3 contains 15 residues. Trimming cost V 1 base and J 7 bases, with 13 bases left between them. In DNA, the CDR3 is TGTGCTAGTGGTTTGGGACAGGCAGTGGGTGAAAAACTGTTTTTT. Protein product: CASGLGQAVGEKLFF.

The table lists this clonotype with many counts. The J gene is TRBJ2-5, the V gene TRBV7-9, with 10 bases lining up with TRBD2. Germline lookup yields CDR1 SEHNR and CDR2 FQNEAQ (reference sequence). V shed 6 bases and J 3 bases; nucleotides not matched to a gene: 7. The CDR3 covers 15 residues. The CDR3 nucleotides are TGTGCCAGCAGAAGTCGGACTAGCGGAGAAGAGACCCAGTACTTC. Amino acid sequence: CASRSRTSGEETQYF.

The chain's CDR3 is CASSKGQPNTEAFF. CDR3 bases: TGTGCCAGCAGCAAAGGTCAGCCGAACACTGAAGCTTTCTTT. The rearrangement uses TRBV2 and TRBJ1-1; D is ambiguous. V lost 6 bases to trimming and J lost 1 base, with 12 bases between them. Per the germline V gene, CDR1 is SNHLY and CDR2 is FYNNEI. CDR3 length equals 14 residues.

The chain employs TRBV7-2 and TRBJ1-2; 8 bases map to TRBD1. Trimming took 3 bases from V and 8 from J; bases not matched to a gene: 5. The CDR3 covers 13 residues. Per germline, CDR1 SGHTA and CDR2 FQGNSA. CDR3 coding DNA: TGTGCCAGCAGCTTCGACAGGGGTAGCGGCTACACCTTC. Translation: CASSFDRGSGYTF. Together with reference TRBV7-2 and TRBJ1-2, the CDR3 gives the full variable domain: GAGVSQSPSNKVTEKGKDVELRCDPISGHTALYWYRQSLGQGLEFLIYFQGNSAPDKSGLPSDRFSAERTGGSVSTLTIQRTQQEDSAVYLCASSFDRGSGYTFGSGTRLTVV.

This clonotype has a count of ten or more. V and J are TRBV5-1 and TRBJ1-1; D gene uncertain. CDR1 SGHRS and CDR2 YFSETQ come from the germline V gene. Trimming left V 6 bases short and J 0 bases short, with 15 bases between. The CDR3 loop spans 15 amino acids. The CDR3 DNA is TGCGCCAGCACCCTTGGAGTGACCGTGAACACTGAAGCTTTCTTT. Amino acid sequence: CASTLGVTVNTEAFF. Complete variable domain (other parts from reference TRBV5-1 and TRBJ1-1): KAGVTQTPRYLIKTRGQQVTLSCSPISGHRSVSWYQQTPGQGLQFLFEYFSETQRNKGNFPGRFSGRQFSNSRSEMNVSTLELGDSALYLCASTLGVTVNTEAFFGQGTRLTVV.

This clonotype has ten or more counts. V gene TRBV19 combines with J gene TRBJ2-7, with 9 bases fitting TRBD2. Looked up from germline, CDR1 is LNHDA and CDR2 is SQIVND (reference sequence). J gave up 3 bases and V 1 base, and 7 bases lay outside the gene matches. There are 16 residues in the CDR3. CDR3 coding DNA: TGTGCCAGTAGTATAGGTAGCGGGAGTTCCGGCTACGAGCAGTACTTC. As protein: CASSIGSGSSGYEQYF.

CDR3 protein: CASSQDQGERNTIYF. Here the CDR3 DNA reads TGTGCCAGCAGCCAAGATCAAGGGGAGAGAAACACCATATATTTT. The genes are TRBV28 and TRBJ1-3; TRBD1 might be the D (5 bases). Trimming shortened V by 6 bases and J by 5 bases, and 17 bases separated the two germline ends. The CDR3 runs 15 residues. Germline V gene lookup returns CDR1 MDHEN and CDR2 SYDVKM. Combining the CDR3 with reference TRBV28 and TRBJ1-3 gives the whole variable domain DVKVTQSSRYLVKRTGEKVFLECVQDMDHENMFWYRQDPGLGLRLIYFSYDVKMKEKGDIPEGYSVSREKKERFSLILESASTNQTSMYLCASSQDQGERNTIYFGEGSWLTVV.

This clonotype was seen more than once but under ten times. The chain links TRBV10-1 to TRBJ2-1; D perhaps matches TRBD2 (6 bases). The germline gives CDR1 WNHNN, CDR2 SYGVQD (reference sequence). The CDR3 has 13 amino acids. Trimming left V 1 base short and J 10 bases short, with 11 bases between. For the CDR3, the DNA is TGCGCCAGCAGTGAGTTGTCGGAGGGGGAGCAGTTCTTC. This codes for CASSELSEGEQFF.

The CDR3: CASSLFGQGVGYTF. DNA for the CDR3: TGTGCCAGCAGCTTATTCGGACAGGGGGTAGGCTACACCTTC. The rearrangement joins TRBV7-2 to TRBJ1-2; 10 nucleotides match TRBD1. J lost 8 bases, V lost 2 bases, and 5 bases had no gene match. Germline lookup yields CDR1 SGHTA and CDR2 FQGNSA. The CDR3 totals 14 residues.

V usage is TRBV3-1 and J usage is TRBJ2-7; 7 bases map to TRBD2. J lost 5 bases, V lost 8 bases, and 12 bases had no gene match. Germline CDR1 and CDR2: LGHDT and YNNKEL (reference sequence). This CDR3 comprises 14 residues. CDR3 in DNA: TGTGCCAGCCGGGGGGAGGGCAGGTTCGACGAGCAGTACTTC. Protein: CASRGEGRFDEQYF.

At least ten counts were recorded for this clonotype. The chain carries TRBV2 and TRBJ2-2; TRBD1 matches at 8 bases. V lost 6 bases, J lost 3 bases, and 12 bases stayed unmatched. The CDR3 spans 17 residues. CDR1 is SNHLY and CDR2 is FYNNEI in the germline V gene. The CDR3 bases are TGTGCCAGCAGGTGGACAGGGAATCGAACGGACACCGGGGAGCTGTTTTTT. It encodes CASRWTGNRTDTGELFF.

This clonotype was counted once. The V call is TRBV10-3, the J call TRBJ1-2, with D unresolved. Between the trimmed V and J ends, which lost 2 bases and 6 bases, there was a span of 7 bases. In germline, CDR1 is ENHRY, CDR2 SYGVKD. This CDR3 comprises 12 residues. The CDR3 sequence: CAISEVRDGYTF. The CDR3, as DNA: TGTGCCATCAGTGAGGTGCGGGATGGCTACACCTTC.

The chain carries TRBV29-1 and TRBJ2-7; D may match TRBD1 or TRBD2 (5 bases each). Germline V gene lookup returns CDR1 SQVTM and CDR2 ANQGSEA. This CDR3 comprises 13 residues. Trimming pared 6 bases from V and 4 bases from J, leaving 16 bases between. Here the CDR3 reads CSVRDGVRYEQYF. The CDR3 DNA follows: TGCAGCGTGAGGGACGGGGTTCGATACGAGCAGTACTTC.

Comment on this clonotype: The germline gene is not matched at one end of the junction; a read error may be the cause. The chain has TRBV27 and TRBJ1-1; 10 bases agree with TRBD1. Gene TRBJ1-5 matches the end of the DNA better, so the J call may be wrong. The germline V gene encodes CDR1 MNHEY and CDR2 SMNVEV (reference sequence). This CDR3 contains 16 residues. The CDR3 sequence: CASSSGQGNGNQPQHF. For the CDR3, the DNA is TGTGCCAGCAGTTCGGGACAGGGGAACGGCAACCAGCCCCAGCATTTT.

This clonotype was detected many times. This rearrangement joins TRBV19 to TRBJ1-5; 8 bases match TRBD1. With 6 bases clipped from V and 5 bases from J, the junction kept 9 bases outside the gene matches. This CDR3 has 15 residues. The germline gives CDR1 LNHDA, CDR2 SQIVND (reference sequence). Here the CDR3 reads CASSPSRRGHQPQHF. CDR3 nucleotides: TGTGCCAGTAGCCCATCCCGCAGGGGGCATCAGCCCCAGCATTTT.